Below are 16 T cell receptor beta chains sequenced from a single sample in a study of blood T cell repertoires in COVID-19. The assay was immunoSEQ multiplex PCR, and TCRdb's table has in-frame clones only and misses some. The sample consists of almost 200,000 clones, around 81% of them appearing once. The sample taken for sequencing was peripheral blood. These receptor sequences come from a man aged 60-69 years with COVID-19, enrolled during active disease.

The DNA for the CDR3 is TGTGCCAGCAGCTTAGTGGTGGCCACTGAAGCTTTCTTT. It yields the protein CASSLVVATEAFF. V is TRBV7-8 and J is TRBJ1-1; the D is unclear. Trimming took off 1 base at V and 4 bases at J, with 7 bases between the two ends. The CDR3 covers 13 residues. Germline V gene sequence: CDR1 SGHVS, CDR2 FQNEAQ.

This chain uses TRBV5-6 with TRBJ1-1; D ambiguous. CDR1 is SGHDT, CDR2 YYEEEE, per germline. The CDR3 runs to 12 residues. Trimming took off 0 bases at V and 6 bases at J, with 6 bases between the two ends. CDR3 amino acids: CASSLGAAEAFF. For the CDR3, the DNA is TGTGCCAGCAGCTTGGGGGCAGCTGAAGCTTTCTTT.

This clone came up once. This chain uses TRBV2 with TRBJ2-3; 8 bases agree with TRBD2. V shed 5 bases, J shed 0 bases, and the junction held 13 bases outside the gene matches. CDR1 is SNHLY, CDR2 FYNNEI, per germline. This CDR3 spans 18 amino acids. Here the CDR3 reads CASSYGTRLAISTDTQYF. In DNA form, the CDR3 reads TGTGCCAGCAGTTACGGGACTCGACTAGCGATTAGCACAGATACGCAGTATTTT.

The genes are TRBV18 and TRBJ2-7, with D tentatively TRBD1 (6 bases). This CDR3 region has 14 residues. Trimming took off 2 bases at V and 6 bases at J, with 14 bases between the two ends. The germline CDR1 and CDR2 sequences are KGHSH and LQKENI. The CDR3 here is CASSPDRRKGEQYF. The CDR3, as DNA: TGTGCCAGCTCACCAGACAGGAGGAAGGGCGAGCAGTACTTC.

In its sample, this clone was seen once. The CDR3 reads CASSEAGVGATEAFF. In DNA, the CDR3 is TGTGCCAGCAGTGAAGCCGGAGTGGGGGCCACTGAAGCTTTCTTT. The J gene is TRBJ1-1, the V gene TRBV2; possible D gene TRBD1, 6 bases. The V end lost 0 bases, the J end lost 4 bases, and 12 bases lay between the germline ends. The CDR3 contains 15 residues. Germline-derived CDR1 and CDR2 are SNHLY and FYNNEI.

The CDR3 DNA is TGTGCCACCAGCAGAGAGAGGCAGGGGACCTATGGCTACACCTTC. It encodes CATSRERQGTYGYTF. V and J are TRBV15 and TRBJ1-2; possibly TRBD1 for D (6 bases). Germline values: CDR1 LNHNV, CDR2 YYDKDF (reference sequence). Trimming pared 0 bases from V and 4 bases from J, leaving 12 bases between. The CDR3 contains 15 residues.

CDR3 DNA: TGTGCCAGCAGTTCCAGGGGGCAAGGACGGCAGCCCCAGCATTTT. Translation gives CASSSRGQGRQPQHF. The genes are TRBV28 and TRBJ1-5; 8 nucleotides line up with TRBD1. The CDR3 loop spans 15 amino acids. Germline CDR1 is MDHEN and CDR2 is SYDVKM. With V trimmed by 4 bases and J by 7 bases, 9 bases remained unmatched.

V gene TRBV28 combines with J gene TRBJ2-1, with 11 bases lining up with TRBD2. Germline V gene sequence: CDR1 MDHEN, CDR2 SYDVKM. After removal of 5 bases from V and 2 bases from J, the junction contained 8 bases not matched to a gene. The CDR3 covers 17 residues. CDR3 DNA sequence: TGTGCCAGCAGTCTATCCGGGACTAGCGGCCCCTACAATGAGCAGTTCTTC. This sequence encodes CASSLSGTSGPYNEQFF.

The chain recombines TRBV29-1 with TRBJ2-7; possible D gene TRBD1, 5 bases. V shed 4 bases and J shed 2 bases, with 12 bases lying between them. Germline V lookup: CDR1 SQVTM, CDR2 ANQGSEA. This CDR3 is 13 amino acids long. The CDR3 nucleotides read TGCAGCGTTGGTAGGGGCTTAACCTACGAGCAGTACTTC. Translated: CSVGRGLTYEQYF.

This clone was seen more than once but under ten times. V and J are TRBV6-5 and TRBJ1-5, with a weak D call TRBD1 (6 bases). Trimming removed 6 bases at V and 0 bases at J, with 12 bases between. CDR3 length equals 15 residues. Germline lookup yields CDR1 MNHEY and CDR2 SVGAGI. In DNA form, the CDR3 reads TGTGCCAGCAGCCCACAGGGATATAGCAATCAGCCCCAGCATTTT. Its protein is CASSPQGYSNQPQHF.

In DNA, the CDR3 is TGTGCCAGCAGTGGTTCCCCAGGGAACACTGAAGCTTTCTTT. Its protein product is CASSGSPGNTEAFF. This chain joins TRBV6-4 and TRBJ1-1; D is unclear. V was shortened by 4 bases and J by 1 base, with 10 bases between the two germline ends. In germline, CDR1 is MRHNA, CDR2 SNTAGT. The CDR3 spans 14 residues.

This clone is a singleton in its sample. The V and J genes are TRBV7-9 and TRBJ1-4; 9 bases map to TRBD1. The CDR3 covers 18 residues. Germline lookup yields CDR1 SEHNR and CDR2 FQNEAQ (reference sequence). V lost 1 base, J lost 5 bases, and 11 bases stayed unmatched. The chain's CDR3 is CASSLVRSIGTGNEKLFF. CDR3 sequence (DNA): TGTGCCAGCAGCTTAGTACGGAGCATCGGGACAGGGAATGAAAAACTGTTTTTT. Based on the CDR3 plus reference TRBV7-9 and TRBJ1-4, the full variable domain is DTGVSQNPRHKITKRGQNVTFRCDPISEHNRLYWYRQTLGQGPEFLTYFQNEAQLEKSRLLSDRFSAERPKGSFSTLEIQRTEQGDSAMYLCASSLVRSIGTGNEKLFFGSGTQLSVL.

The chain joins TRBV11-2 to TRBJ1-1, with no clear D. CDR3 size: 15 residues. CDR1 and CDR2 (germline): SGHAT, FQNNGV. V lost 0 bases to trimming and J lost 3 bases, with 11 bases between them. The CDR3 reads CASSLEVSAHTEAFF. CDR3 coding DNA: TGTGCCAGCAGCTTAGAGGTCAGCGCGCACACTGAAGCTTTCTTT.

The chain recombines TRBV7-9 with TRBJ1-2; D is uncertain. Germline loops: CDR1 SEHNR, CDR2 FQNEAQ (reference sequence). Trimming removed 5 bases at V and 3 bases at J, with 16 bases between. The CDR3 loop spans 15 amino acids. The CDR3, as DNA: TGTGCCAGCAGCGATCCTGTTGCGGTAGACTATGGCTACACCTTC. This encodes CASSDPVAVDYGYTF.

V is TRBV28 and J is TRBJ1-4; 9 bases are a match to TRBD1. This CDR3 contains 16 residues. With 2 bases clipped from V and 8 bases from J, the junction kept 9 bases outside the gene matches. CDR1 MDHEN and CDR2 SYDVKM come from the germline V gene. The CDR3 bases are TGTGCCAGCAGTTTAATACAGGGGGCGAGTAGGGAAAAACTGTTTTTT. Protein product: CASSLIQGASREKLFF.

This clone has only a few counts. The chain is built from TRBV10-3 and TRBJ1-1; D uncertain. Trimming pared 1 base from V and 4 bases from J, leaving 10 bases between. Germline values: CDR1 ENHRY, CDR2 SYGVKD. There are 14 residues in the CDR3. The CDR3, as DNA: TGTGCCATCAGTGAGTTAAAGGAGGGCACTGAAGCTTTCTTT. Translation gives CAISELKEGTEAFF.